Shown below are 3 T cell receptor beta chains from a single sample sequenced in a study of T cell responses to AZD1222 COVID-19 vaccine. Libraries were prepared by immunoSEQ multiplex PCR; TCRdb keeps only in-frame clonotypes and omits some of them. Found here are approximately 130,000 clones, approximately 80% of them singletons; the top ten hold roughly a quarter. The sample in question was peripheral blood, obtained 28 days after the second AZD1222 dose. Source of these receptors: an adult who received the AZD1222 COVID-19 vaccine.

The CDR3 loop reads CASSRQPTGLYEQYF. DNA for the CDR3: TGTGCCAGCAGTCGCCAACCGACAGGGCTCTACGAGCAGTACTTC. The chain combines TRBV6-5 with TRBJ2-7; TRBD1 agrees at 7 bases. Trimming removed 5 bases from V and 3 bases from J; junction bases left unmatched: 10. This CDR3 has 15 residues. The germline CDR1 and CDR2 sequences are MNHEY and SVGAGI.

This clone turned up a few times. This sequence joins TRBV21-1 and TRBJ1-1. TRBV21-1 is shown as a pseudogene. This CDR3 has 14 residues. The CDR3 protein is CASSPQRGVAEAFF. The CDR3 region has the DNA TGTGCCAGCAGCCCGCAGAGGGGGGTCGCTGAAGCTTTCTTT.

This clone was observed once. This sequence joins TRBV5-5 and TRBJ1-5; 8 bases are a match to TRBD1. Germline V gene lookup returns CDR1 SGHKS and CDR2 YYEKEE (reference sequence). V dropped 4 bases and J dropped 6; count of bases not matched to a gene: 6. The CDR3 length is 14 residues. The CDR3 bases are TGTGCCAGCAGCCTCGGACAGGGAGGTCAGCCCCAGCATTTT. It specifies CASSLGQGGQPQHF. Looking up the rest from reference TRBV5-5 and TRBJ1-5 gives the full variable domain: DAGVTQSPTHLIKTRGQQVTLRCSPISGHKSVSWYQQVLGQGPQFIFQYYEKEERGRGNFPDRFSARQFPNYSSELNVNALLLGDSALYLCASSLGQGGQPQHFGDGTRLSIL.